Below, 22 T cell receptor beta chains from the same sample are listed, as sequenced in a study of T cells in Graves' hyperthyroidism and ophthalmopathy. Amplified TCR beta CDR3 regions came from RNA transcripts. Researchers ran a first-round RT-PCR on the TCR CDR3 using the HTBI primer set. MiXCR was run by TCRdb on the multiplex PCR reads, yielding one entry per CDR3 protein. The profile covers approximately 620,000 distinct CDR3 sequences, with roughly 13% appearing a single time and 5.5% to 7.5% taken by the ten largest. Source material: blood. These TCRs come from a woman in her 30s with Graves' hyperthyroidism that later progressed to Graves' ophthalmopathy.

The sample holds a few counts of this clonotype. This sequence joins TRBV19 and TRBJ2-1; TRBD1 agrees at 9 bases. Germline lookup yields CDR1 LNHDA and CDR2 SQIVND (reference sequence). The CDR3 spans 14 residues. The V and J ends lost 5 bases and 6 bases, in that order; junction bases with no gene match: 5. DNA of the CDR3: TGTGCCAGTAGTGAGACAGGGGGTGGCAATGAGCAGTTCTTC. Translating gives CASSETGGGNEQFF. Together with reference TRBV19 and TRBJ2-1, the CDR3 gives the full variable domain: DGGITQSPKYLFRKEGQNVTLSCEQNLNHDAMYWYRQDPGQGLRLIYYSQIVNDFQKGDIAEGYSVSREKKESFPLTVTSAQKNPTAFYLCASSETGGGNEQFFGPGTRLTVL.

The chain combines TRBV6-9 with TRBJ2-6, with 7 bases aligning to TRBD1. Germline CDR1 is MNHGY and CDR2 is SVAAGI. The CDR3 runs to 15 residues. The junction had 4 bases not matched to a gene; V was cut back by 4 bases and J by 4 bases. The CDR3: CASSSTGDGANVLTF. DNA for the CDR3: TGTGCCAGCAGTTCAACAGGGGACGGGGCCAACGTCCTGACTTTC.

This chain joins TRBV5-1 and TRBJ2-1; D possibly uses TRBD1 or TRBD2 (6 bases each). The CDR3 length is 13 residues. V lost 3 bases and J lost 5, with 9 bases in between. CDR1 SGHRS and CDR2 YFSETQ come from the germline V gene. The chain's CDR3 is CASSWGANNEQFF. The CDR3 nucleotides read TGCGCCAGCAGCTGGGGGGCGAACAATGAGCAGTTCTTC.

The table lists this clonotype with many counts. The chain couples TRBV12-3 or TRBV12-4 to TRBJ2-2; D gene ambiguous. The CDR3 loop spans 14 amino acids. Deletions cut 1 base from V and 4 bases from J, with 7 bases between. CDR3 coding DNA: TGTGCCAGCAGTTTAGATGTCGGCACCGGGGAGCTGTTTTTT. This encodes CASSLDVGTGELFF.

This clonotype was recorded at least ten times. This chain joins TRBV4-1 and TRBJ1-2; D unresolved. The germline CDR1 and CDR2 sequences are MGHRA and YSYEKL. The germline V and J ends were trimmed by 5 bases and 4 bases, with 8 bases remaining between them. This CDR3 is built from 12 residues. CDR3 sequence (DNA): TGCGCCAGCAGCGTCAGCCCCTATGGCTACACCTTC. This codes for CASSVSPYGYTF.

This clonotype was seen at least ten times. V usage is TRBV28 and J usage is TRBJ1-5, with TRBD1 matching over 7 bases. Trimming took 6 bases from V and 3 from J; bases not matched to a gene: 11. Germline V gene sequence: CDR1 MDHEN, CDR2 SYDVKM. This CDR3 contains 16 residues. The DNA of the CDR3 is TGTGCCAGCAGGCCTCAGGGGGGACAGTTCAATCAGCCCCAGCATTTT. It yields the protein CASRPQGGQFNQPQHF.

The chain combines TRBV20-1 with TRBJ1-5; TRBD1 matches at 7 bases. The length of the CDR3 is 13 residues. J gave up 3 bases and V 7 bases, and 6 bases lay outside the gene matches. Germline CDR1 is DFQATT and CDR2 is SNEGSKA (reference sequence). The CDR3, as DNA: TGCAGTGGCATGGACAGGTTCAATCAGCCCCAGCATTTT. Its protein product is CSGMDRFNQPQHF.

This clonotype has a count of ten or more. The CDR3 region is CASTPVERGYNEQFF. Written as DNA, the CDR3 is TGTGCCAGCACCCCGGTGGAGCGGGGCTACAATGAGCAGTTCTTC. The J gene is TRBJ2-1, the V gene TRBV11-2, with 7 nucleotides matching TRBD2. This CDR3 comprises 15 residues. V shed 7 bases, J shed 3 bases, and the junction held 9 bases outside the gene matches. The germline CDR1 and CDR2 sequences are SGHAT and FQNNGV.

In its sample, this clonotype was seen many times. The CDR3, as DNA: TGTGCCAGCAGCCAACGGAGTAGCGAGCAGTACTTC. It specifies CASSQRSSEQYF. The chain carries TRBV14 and TRBJ2-7; D is uncertain. The CDR3 is 12 amino acids. The V gene lost 2 bases and the J gene lost 6 bases, with 8 bases spanning the gap. Germline V lookup: CDR1 SGHDN, CDR2 FVKESK.

In its sample, this clonotype was seen a few times. A read error may be the cause here, since a much bigger clone is one base away. This chain uses TRBV29-1 with TRBJ1-6, with a possible D match to TRBD1 (5 bases). Trimming left V 7 bases short and J 9 bases short, with 16 bases between. The CDR3 is 13 amino acids. Germline lookup yields CDR1 SQVTM and CDR2 ANQGSEA. DNA for the CDR3: TGCAGCGCTGCCCGGGACGAAAGTTCACCCCTCCACTTT. Its translation: CSAARDESSPLHF.

This clonotype came up many times. The J gene is TRBJ1-1, the V gene TRBV19, with D possibly being TRBD1 (6 bases). The CDR3 consists of 17 residues. In germline, CDR1 is LNHDA, CDR2 SQIVND (reference sequence). Trimming cost V 3 bases and J 1 base, with 18 bases left between them. The CDR3 DNA reads as TGTGCCAGTAGTATCGGTGGGGGCGGATGGGAGAACACTGAAGCTTTCTTT. It codes for CASSIGGGGWENTEAFF.

J is TRBJ1-5 and V is TRBV18; D gene uncertain. Germline V gene data show CDR1 as KGHSH and CDR2 as LQKENI. With 1 base removed from V and 5 bases from J, the gap between germline ends came to 12 bases. CDR3 length: 15 residues. The CDR3 DNA reads TGTGCCAGCTCACCACTAGGAGGGTCGGATCAGCCCCAGCATTTT. Translating it yields CASSPLGGSDQPQHF.

The J gene is TRBJ2-2, the V gene TRBV11-2, with 10 bases lining up with TRBD1. Trimming at V came to 5 bases and at J to 1 base, leaving 10 bases not matched to a gene. Germline V gene data show CDR1 as SGHAT and CDR2 as FQNNGV. The CDR3 runs 18 residues. The DNA of the CDR3 is TGTGCCAGCAGCCAGACCCCCCGGACAGGGGGGAACACCGGGGAGCTGTTTTTT. Its translation is CASSQTPRTGGNTGELFF.

The V call is TRBV20-1, the J call TRBJ1-5; D is undetermined. Germline assignment: CDR1 DFQATT and CDR2 SNEGSKA (reference sequence). V gave up 1 base and J gave up 3 bases, with 10 bases separating them. The CDR3 contains 14 residues. Here the CDR3 reads CSARGLMVNQPQHF. The CDR3 region has the DNA TGCAGTGCTAGAGGACTCATGGTCAATCAGCCCCAGCATTTT.

This clonotype was counted many times. V gene TRBV25-1 combines with J gene TRBJ2-1; TRBD2 matches at 8 bases. V was clipped by 2 bases and J by 4 bases; unmatched bases: 13. Germline CDR1 reads MGHDK; CDR2 reads SYGVNS. The CDR3 has 18 amino acids. CDR3: CASSERALPGLAYNEQFF. The CDR3 nucleotides read TGTGCCAGCAGTGAACGGGCGCTCCCAGGACTAGCTTACAATGAGCAGTTCTTC.

The sample holds a few counts of this clonotype. The chain combines TRBV5-4 with TRBJ2-7; no definite D call. The CDR3 has 13 residues. V gave up 2 bases and J gave up 7 bases, with 13 bases separating them. In germline, CDR1 is SGHNT, CDR2 YYREEE (reference sequence). CDR3 coding DNA: TGTGCCAGCAGCTTTGAAGGCGGTCGGGAGCAGTACTTC. As protein: CASSFEGGREQYF.

The chain uses TRBV27 and TRBJ2-6; D not resolved. The V end lost 3 bases, the J end lost 0 bases, and 12 bases lay between the germline ends. Looked up from germline, CDR1 is MNHEY and CDR2 is SMNVEV (reference sequence). The CDR3 is made up of 17 amino acids. Here the CDR3 DNA reads TGTGCCAGCAGTTTTATGGCCCTAACCTCTGGGGCCAACGTCCTGACTTTC. This translates into CASSFMALTSGANVLTF.

This clonotype was observed a few times. This may arise from a read error, as a much more abundant clone is one base away. The J gene is TRBJ2-1, the V gene TRBV19; 10 bases match TRBD2. The junction had 9 bases not matched to a gene; V was cut back by 4 bases and J by 6 bases. Germline lookup yields CDR1 LNHDA and CDR2 SQIVND (reference sequence). This CDR3 comprises 16 residues. As DNA, the CDR3 is TGTGCCAGTAGTACTTTAGCGGGAGGCCCATTCAATGAGCAGTTCTTC. Residues: CASSTLAGGPFNEQFF. Using reference TRBV19 and TRBJ2-1 for the parts outside the CDR3, the full variable domain is DGGITQSPKYLFRKEGQNVTLSCEQNLNHDAMYWYRQDPGQGLRLIYYSQIVNDFQKGDIAEGYSVSREKKESFPLTVTSAQKNPTAFYLCASSTLAGGPFNEQFFGPGTRLTVL.

This clonotype turned up a few times. The CDR3 nucleotides read TGTGCCAGCAGCCAAGATACGGAGAGCCAAGAGACCCAGTACTTC. This encodes CASSQDTESQETQYF. The chain couples TRBV4-2 to TRBJ2-5; no firm D call. V lost 0 bases and J lost 1, with 9 bases in between. The CDR3 is 15 amino acids. Germline CDR1 and CDR2: LGHNA and YNFKEQ.

This clonotype was counted between two and nine times. The V call is TRBV29-1, the J call TRBJ2-2; 9 positions agree with TRBD2. The V gene's germline CDR1 is SQVTM and CDR2 ANQGSEA. Germline trimming cut 0 bases from V and 3 bases from J; bases unmatched to any gene: 11. The CDR3 has 18 amino acids. The CDR3 region is CSVEDQSPSGRYTGELFF. The DNA of the CDR3 is TGCAGCGTTGAAGATCAATCCCCAAGCGGGAGGTACACCGGGGAGCTGTTTTTT.

This clonotype was recorded many times. V and J are TRBV25-1 and TRBJ2-3; D is unclear. Germline assignment: CDR1 MGHDK and CDR2 SYGVNS. The germline V and J ends were trimmed by 4 bases and 10 bases, with 12 bases remaining between them. The length of the CDR3 is 12 residues. CDR3 coding DNA: TGTGCCAGCAGTGGATACGAGTCCCCGCAGTATTTT. Translated, it gives CASSGYESPQYF.

This clonotype was observed at least ten times. The chain employs TRBV6-1 and TRBJ2-7, with D hard to call. The CDR3 runs to 14 residues. The germline V gene encodes CDR1 MNHNS and CDR2 SASEGT. With 7 bases removed from V and 1 base from J, the gap between germline ends came to 14 bases. The chain's CDR3 is CASKAQIQSYEQYF. The DNA for the CDR3 is TGTGCCAGCAAGGCGCAGATACAATCCTACGAGCAGTACTTC.